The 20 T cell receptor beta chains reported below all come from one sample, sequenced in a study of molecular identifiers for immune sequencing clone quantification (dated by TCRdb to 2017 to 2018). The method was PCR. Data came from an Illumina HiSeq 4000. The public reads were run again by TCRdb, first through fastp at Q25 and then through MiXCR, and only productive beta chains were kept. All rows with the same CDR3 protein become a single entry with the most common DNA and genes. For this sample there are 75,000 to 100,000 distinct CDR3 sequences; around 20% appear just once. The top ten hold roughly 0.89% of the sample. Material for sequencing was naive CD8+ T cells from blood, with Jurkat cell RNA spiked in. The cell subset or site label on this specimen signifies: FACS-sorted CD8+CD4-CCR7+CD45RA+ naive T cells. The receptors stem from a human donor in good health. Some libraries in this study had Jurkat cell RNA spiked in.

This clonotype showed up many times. In DNA, the CDR3 is TGTGCCAGCAGCTTATGGGACAGCACCTACGAGCAGTACTTC. This sequence encodes CASSLWDSTYEQYF. This sequence joins TRBV5-5 and TRBJ2-7, with TRBD1 matching over 7 bases. This CDR3 comprises 14 residues. Germline CDR1 and CDR2: SGHKS and YYEKEE (reference sequence). With 2 bases clipped from V and 2 bases from J, the junction kept 4 bases outside the gene matches.

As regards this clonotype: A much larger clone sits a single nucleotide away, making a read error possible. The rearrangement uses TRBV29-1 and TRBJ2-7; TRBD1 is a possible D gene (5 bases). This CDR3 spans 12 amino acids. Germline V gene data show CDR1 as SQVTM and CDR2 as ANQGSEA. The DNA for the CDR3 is TGCGTCAAAAGCAGGGCAGGGAACGAGCAGTACTTC. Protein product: CVKSRAGNEQYF.

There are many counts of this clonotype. This chain's CDR3 is CASTVAGLRSYEQYF. The CDR3 nucleotides are TGTGCCAGCACCGTCGCGGGACTCCGCTCCTACGAGCAGTACTTC. This chain connects TRBV28 to TRBJ2-7; a weak D match, TRBD2 (6 bases). The germline CDR1 and CDR2 sequences are MDHEN and SYDVKM. Deletions cut 7 bases from V and 0 bases from J, with 16 bases between. The CDR3 has 15 amino acids.

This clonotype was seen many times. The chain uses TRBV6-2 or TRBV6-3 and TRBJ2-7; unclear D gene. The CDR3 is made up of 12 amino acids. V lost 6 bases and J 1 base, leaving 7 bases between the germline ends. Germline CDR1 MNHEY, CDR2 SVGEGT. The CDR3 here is CASSPRSYEQYF. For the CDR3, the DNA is TGTGCCAGCAGCCCCAGGTCCTACGAGCAGTACTTC.

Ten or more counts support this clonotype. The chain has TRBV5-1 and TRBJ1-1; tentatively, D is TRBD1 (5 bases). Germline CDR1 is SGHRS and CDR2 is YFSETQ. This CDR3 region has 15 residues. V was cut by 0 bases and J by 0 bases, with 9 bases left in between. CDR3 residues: CASSLAGVMNTEAFF. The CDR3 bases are TGCGCCAGCAGCTTGGCGGGGGTGATGAACACTGAAGCTTTCTTT. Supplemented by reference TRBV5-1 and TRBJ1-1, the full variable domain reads KAGVTQTPRYLIKTRGQQVTLSCSPISGHRSVSWYQQTPGQGLQFLFEYFSETQRNKGNFPGRFSGRQFSNSRSEMNVSTLELGDSALYLCASSLAGVMNTEAFFGQGTRLTVV.

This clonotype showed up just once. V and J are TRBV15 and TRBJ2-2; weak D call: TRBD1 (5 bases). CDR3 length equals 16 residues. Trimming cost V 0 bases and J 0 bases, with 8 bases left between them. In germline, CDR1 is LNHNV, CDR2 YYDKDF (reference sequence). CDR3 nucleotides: TGTGCCACCAGCAGAGAGGCAGGGTCGAACACCGGGGAGCTGTTTTTT. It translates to CATSREAGSNTGELFF.

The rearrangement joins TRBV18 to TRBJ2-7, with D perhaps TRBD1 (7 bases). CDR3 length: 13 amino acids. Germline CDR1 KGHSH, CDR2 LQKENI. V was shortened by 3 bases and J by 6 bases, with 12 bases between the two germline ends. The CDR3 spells CASSPGRGVEQYF. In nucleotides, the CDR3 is TGTGCCAGCTCACCCGGCAGGGGGGTCGAGCAGTACTTC.

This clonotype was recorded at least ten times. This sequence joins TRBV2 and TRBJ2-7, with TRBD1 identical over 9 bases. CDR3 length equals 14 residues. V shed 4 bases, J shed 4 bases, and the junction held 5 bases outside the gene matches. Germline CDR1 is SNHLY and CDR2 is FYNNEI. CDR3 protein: CASSARDRVYEQYF. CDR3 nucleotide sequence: TGTGCCAGCAGTGCCCGGGACAGGGTATACGAGCAGTACTTC. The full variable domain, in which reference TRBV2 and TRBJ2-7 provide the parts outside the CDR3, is EPEVTQTPSHQVTQMGQEVILRCVPISNHLYFYWYRQILGQKVEFLVSFYNNEISEKSEIFDDQFSVERPDGSNFTLKIRSTKLEDSAMYFCASSARDRVYEQYFGPGTRLTVT.

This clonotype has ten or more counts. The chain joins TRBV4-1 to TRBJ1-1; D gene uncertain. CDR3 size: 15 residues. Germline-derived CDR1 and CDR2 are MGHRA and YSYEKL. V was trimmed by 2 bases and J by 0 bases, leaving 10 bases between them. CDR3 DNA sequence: TGCGCCAGCAGCCAACCCCTAGGCCTGAACACTGAAGCTTTCTTT. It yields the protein CASSQPLGLNTEAFF.

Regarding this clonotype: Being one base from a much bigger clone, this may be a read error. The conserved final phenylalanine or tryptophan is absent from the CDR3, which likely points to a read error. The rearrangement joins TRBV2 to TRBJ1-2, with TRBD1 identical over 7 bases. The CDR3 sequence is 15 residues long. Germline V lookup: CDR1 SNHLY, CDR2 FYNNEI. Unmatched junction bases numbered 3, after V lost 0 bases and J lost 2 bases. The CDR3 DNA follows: TGTGCCAGCAGTGAAGCGACAGGGCTCAACTATGGCTACACCCTC. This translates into CASSEATGLNYGYTL.

This chain's CDR3 is CASSPRVGGLTDTQYF. The CDR3 DNA sequence: TGTGCCAGCAGCCCCCGAGTAGGGGGTCTCACAGATACGCAGTATTTT. J is TRBJ2-3 and V is TRBV7-2, with D tentatively TRBD1 (6 bases). Germline CDR1 and CDR2: SGHTA and FQGNSA. V gave up 5 bases and J gave up 2 bases, with 17 bases separating them. The CDR3 length is 16 residues.

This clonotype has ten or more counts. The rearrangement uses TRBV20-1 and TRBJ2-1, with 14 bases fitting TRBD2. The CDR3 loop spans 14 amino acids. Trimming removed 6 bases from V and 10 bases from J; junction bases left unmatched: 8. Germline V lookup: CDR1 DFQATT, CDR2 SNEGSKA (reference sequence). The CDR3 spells CSATGTSGGGEQFF. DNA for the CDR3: TGCAGTGCAACCGGGACTAGCGGGGGTGGGGAGCAGTTCTTC.

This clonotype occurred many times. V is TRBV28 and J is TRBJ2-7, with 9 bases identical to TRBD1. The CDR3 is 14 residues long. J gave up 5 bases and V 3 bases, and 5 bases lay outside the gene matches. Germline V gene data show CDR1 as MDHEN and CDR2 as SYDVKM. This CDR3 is CASSFYRGPDEQYF. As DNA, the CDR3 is TGTGCCAGCAGTTTCTACAGGGGGCCGGACGAGCAGTACTTC. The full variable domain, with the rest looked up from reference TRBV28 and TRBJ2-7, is DVKVTQSSRYLVKRTGEKVFLECVQDMDHENMFWYRQDPGLGLRLIYFSYDVKMKEKGDIPEGYSVSREKKERFSLILESASTNQTSMYLCASSFYRGPDEQYFGPGTRLTVT.

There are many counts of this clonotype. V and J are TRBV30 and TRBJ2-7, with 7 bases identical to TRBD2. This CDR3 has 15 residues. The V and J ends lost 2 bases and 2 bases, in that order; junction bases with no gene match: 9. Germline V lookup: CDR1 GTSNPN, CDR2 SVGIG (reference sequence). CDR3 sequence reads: CAWSTSSGDAYEQYF. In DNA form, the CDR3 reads TGTGCCTGGAGTACTTCCAGCGGGGACGCCTACGAGCAGTACTTC.

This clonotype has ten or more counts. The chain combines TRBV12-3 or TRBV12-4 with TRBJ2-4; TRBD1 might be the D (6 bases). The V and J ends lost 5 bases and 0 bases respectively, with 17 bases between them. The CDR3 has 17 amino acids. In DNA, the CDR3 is TGTGCCAGCAGTCCCCTCTACAGGGAGCTAGCCAAAAACATTCAGTACTTC. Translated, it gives CASSPLYRELAKNIQYF.

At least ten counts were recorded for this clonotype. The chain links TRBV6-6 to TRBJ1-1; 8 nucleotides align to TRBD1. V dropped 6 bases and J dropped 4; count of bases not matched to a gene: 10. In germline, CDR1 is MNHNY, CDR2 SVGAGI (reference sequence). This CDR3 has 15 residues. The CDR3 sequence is CASSSDGQGFTEAFF. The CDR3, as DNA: TGTGCCAGCAGCTCCGACGGACAGGGATTCACTGAAGCTTTCTTT.

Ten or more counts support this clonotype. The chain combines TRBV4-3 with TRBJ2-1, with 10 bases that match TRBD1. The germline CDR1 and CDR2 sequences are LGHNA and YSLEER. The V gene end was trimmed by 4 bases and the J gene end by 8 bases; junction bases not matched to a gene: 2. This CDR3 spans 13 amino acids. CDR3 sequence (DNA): TGCGCCAGCAGCCCGACAGGGGGCTATGAGCAGTTCTTC. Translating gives CASSPTGGYEQFF.

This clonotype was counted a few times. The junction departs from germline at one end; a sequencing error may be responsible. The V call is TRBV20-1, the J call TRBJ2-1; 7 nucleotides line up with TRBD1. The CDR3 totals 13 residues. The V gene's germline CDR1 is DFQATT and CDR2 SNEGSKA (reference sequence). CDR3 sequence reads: CSASDRESGERFF. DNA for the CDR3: TGCAGTGCTAGTGACAGGGAGAGTGGTGAGCGGTTCTTC.

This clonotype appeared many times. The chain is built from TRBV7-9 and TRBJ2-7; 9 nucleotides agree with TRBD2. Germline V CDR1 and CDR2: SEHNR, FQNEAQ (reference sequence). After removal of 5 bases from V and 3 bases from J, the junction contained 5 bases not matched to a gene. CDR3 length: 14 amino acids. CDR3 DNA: TGTGCCAGCAGCGGATGGACTAGCGACTACGAGCAGTACTTC. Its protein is CASSGWTSDYEQYF.

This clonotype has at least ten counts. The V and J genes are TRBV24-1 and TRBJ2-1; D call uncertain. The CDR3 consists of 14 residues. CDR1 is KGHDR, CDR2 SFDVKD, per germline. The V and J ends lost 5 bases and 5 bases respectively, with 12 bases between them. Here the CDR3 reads CATSVTGQDNEQFF. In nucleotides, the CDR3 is TGTGCCACCAGTGTAACTGGGCAAGACAATGAGCAGTTCTTC.